This T cell receptor beta chain was profiled in a study of HIV-infected patients and healthy controls. Findings of the study overall: Compared with untreated HIV+ repertoires, healthy controls showed roughly threefold more distinct CDR3s and higher Shannon diversity.

The CDR3 is 14 amino acids. V gave up 10 bases and J gave up 2 bases; unmatched junction bases: 6. The germline V gene has CDR1 MNHEY and CDR2 SMNVEV (reference sequence). Whole blood was used without fractionation, so all unsorted peripheral T cells were included. This clonotype was seen repeatedly, ten times or more. What it recognizes is unknown. Reverse transcription used 450 to 650 ng RNA and constant-region primers for alpha and beta. Separate chain-specific third strand synthesis with multiplexing indices produced the alpha and beta libraries. A single primer pair per chain amplified all rearrangements, with per-molecule barcodes. The cDNA received a 5' RACE adapter containing a random hexamer plus an SP2 sequencing primer site. Each molecule carried a 12-nucleotide identifier made of two joined random hexamers added before amplification. Using its own MiXCR run on the 5' RACE reads, TCRdb lists one record per CDR3 protein. Among 10,000 to 15,000 distinct CDR3 sequences listed, 11% were seen once.

The TCR originated in an adult in good health. The chain employs TRBV27 and TRBJ1-4, with 8 positions matching TRBD1. Sequences were obtained from blood. CDR3 protein: CATRDRPTNEKLFF. Here the CDR3 DNA reads TGTGCCACCAGGGACAGGCCGACTAATGAAAAACTGTTTTTT.